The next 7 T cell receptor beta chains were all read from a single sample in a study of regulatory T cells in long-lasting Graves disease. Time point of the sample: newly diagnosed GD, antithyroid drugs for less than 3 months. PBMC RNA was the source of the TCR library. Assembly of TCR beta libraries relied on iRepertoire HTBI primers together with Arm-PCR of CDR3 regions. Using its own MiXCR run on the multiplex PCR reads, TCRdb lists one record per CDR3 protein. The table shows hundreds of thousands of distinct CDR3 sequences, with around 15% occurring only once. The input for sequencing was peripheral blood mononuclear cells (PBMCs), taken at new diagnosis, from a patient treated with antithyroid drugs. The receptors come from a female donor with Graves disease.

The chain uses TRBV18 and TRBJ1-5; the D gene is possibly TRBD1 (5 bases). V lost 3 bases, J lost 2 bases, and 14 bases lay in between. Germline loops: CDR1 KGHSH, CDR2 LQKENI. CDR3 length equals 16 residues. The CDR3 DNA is TGTGCCAGCTCACCCCGGGGGAGGGGAGGCAATCAGCCCCAGCATTTT. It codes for CASSPRGRGGNQPQHF.

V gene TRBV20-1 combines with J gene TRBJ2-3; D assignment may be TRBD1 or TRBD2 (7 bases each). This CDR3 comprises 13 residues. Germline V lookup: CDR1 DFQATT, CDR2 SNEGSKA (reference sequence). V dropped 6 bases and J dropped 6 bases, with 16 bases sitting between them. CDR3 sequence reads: CSAREGALDTQYF. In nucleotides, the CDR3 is TGCAGTGCCAGGGAGGGGGCCTTGGATACGCAGTATTTT.

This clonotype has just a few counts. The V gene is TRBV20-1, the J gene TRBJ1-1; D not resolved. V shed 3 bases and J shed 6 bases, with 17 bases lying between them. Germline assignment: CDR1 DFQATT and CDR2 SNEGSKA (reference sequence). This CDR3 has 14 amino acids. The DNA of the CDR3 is TGCAGTGCTAGCCTTCGGTGGCGCGGACCTGAAGCTTTCTTT. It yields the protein CSASLRWRGPEAFF.

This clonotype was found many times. The CDR3 reads CASSSLTSTEAFF. Here the CDR3 DNA reads TGTGCCAGCAGTAGTCTAACAAGCACTGAAGCTTTCTTT. The chain joins TRBV27 to TRBJ1-1; D is unclear. V was clipped by 5 bases and J by 4 bases, with 11 bases between them. Per the germline V gene, CDR1 is MNHEY and CDR2 is SMNVEV (reference sequence). This CDR3 has 13 amino acids.

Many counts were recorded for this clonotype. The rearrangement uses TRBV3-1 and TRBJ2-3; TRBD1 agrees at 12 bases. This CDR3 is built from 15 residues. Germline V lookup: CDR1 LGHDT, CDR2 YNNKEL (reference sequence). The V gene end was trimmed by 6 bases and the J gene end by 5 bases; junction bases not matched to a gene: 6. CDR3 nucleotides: TGTGCCAGCAGACTGGGACAGGGGGCTTTAGATACGCAGTATTTT. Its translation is CASRLGQGALDTQYF.

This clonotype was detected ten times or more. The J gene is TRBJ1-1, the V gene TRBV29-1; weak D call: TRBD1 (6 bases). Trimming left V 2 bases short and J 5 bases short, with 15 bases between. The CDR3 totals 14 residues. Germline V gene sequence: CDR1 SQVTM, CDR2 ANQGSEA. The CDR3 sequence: CSVETAGARTEAFF. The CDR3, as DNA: TGCAGCGTTGAAACGGCAGGGGCGAGGACTGAAGCTTTCTTT.

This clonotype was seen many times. The CDR3 spells CASSLVRGVHEQYF. CDR3 DNA sequence: TGTGCCAGCAGCTTAGTGAGGGGTGTCCACGAGCAGTACTTC. The chain carries TRBV7-2 and TRBJ2-7; either TRBD1 or TRBD2 may supply D (5 bases each). This CDR3 has 14 amino acids. Germline CDR1 is SGHTA and CDR2 is FQGNSA. Trimming left V 1 base short and J 5 bases short, with 12 bases between.